The clone carrying this T cell receptor beta chain appeared many times. The antigen is unknown. V was cut by 0 bases and J by 6 bases, with 22 bases left in between. The CDR3 is 18 residues long. CDR1 and CDR2 from the germline V gene are LGHNA and YSLEER. The data derive from a study of CD8 T cells in ankylosing spondylitis. Regarding the study as a whole: Clones linked with disease were CD8+ and fairly uncommon in the peripheral blood. Certain motif variants had earlier been reported in reactive arthritis synovial fluid and blood. Reports say disease-linked clones showed up significantly more in matched ankylosing spondylitis synovial fluid.

As the method for making TCR beta libraries, quantitative 5'-RACE with molecular barcodes was used. Each CDR3 protein is one row after TCRdb ran MiXCR on the 5' RACE reads. The sample lists roughly 150,000 distinct CDR3 sequences, 9.8% occurring once. V gene TRBV4-3 combines with J gene TRBJ2-3, with D possibly being TRBD1 or TRBD2 (5 bases each). This TCR came from a female donor with ankylosing spondylitis or in good health (not recorded which). The sequenced sample was blood, either unsorted or a sorted T cell fraction (not recorded which). CDR3 coding DNA: TGCGCCAGCAGCCAAGATTCCCCCCCGGCCTACGAGGGGGATACGCAGTATTTT. Translation: CASSQDSPPAYEGDTQYF.